These 10 T cell receptor beta chains came from one sample sequenced in a study of cytomegalovirus exposure and HLA in healthy donors. PCR amplification relied on 60 Vbeta primers (plus 13 Jbeta primers). TCRdb keeps only in-frame clones here, not all; method: immunoSEQ multiplex PCR. Among 150,000 to 200,000 clones, roughly 80% were seen once, and the ten largest hold around 9.1%. Material for sequencing was PBMCs. These receptors all stem from a male donor in good health and CMV-seropositive.

As for this clone: This same CDR3 is encoded by further DNA sequences in the sample. This chain connects TRBV11-2 to TRBJ2-5, with D tentatively TRBD2 (6 bases). Trimming took 4 bases from V and 2 from J, leaving 8 bases between them. This CDR3 comprises 13 residues. Germline V lookup: CDR1 SGHAT, CDR2 FQNNGV. DNA of the CDR3: TGTGCCAGCAGCTCGGGACTTCAAGAGACCCAGTACTTC. It specifies CASSSGLQETQYF.

V is TRBV6-1 and J is TRBJ2-7, with 10 bases that match TRBD1. V lost 8 bases and J lost 3; bases outside the gene matches: 10. From germline, CDR1 is MNHNS and CDR2 SASEGT. This CDR3 has 15 residues. The DNA for the CDR3 is TGTGCCAGCTCCAGACAGGGGGCGGGCGGCTACGAGCAGTACTTC. This sequence encodes CASSRQGAGGYEQYF.

V and J are TRBV10-3 and TRBJ1-1; 7 positions match TRBD1. CDR3 length: 15 residues. In germline, CDR1 is ENHRY, CDR2 SYGVKD. Trimming took 4 bases from V and 1 from J; bases not matched to a gene: 6. The CDR3 nucleotides are TGTGCCATCAGTGCTCAAGACAGGGCGAACACTGAAGCTTTCTTT. Encoded protein: CAISAQDRANTEAFF.

This chain joins TRBV5-6 and TRBJ1-1, with a possible D match to TRBD1 (5 bases). The CDR3 contains 14 residues. V was cut by 0 bases and J by 5 bases, with 11 bases left in between. Germline V gene data show CDR1 as SGHDT and CDR2 as YYEEEE. CDR3 amino acids: CASSLAGPKTEAFF. The CDR3 DNA is TGTGCCAGCAGCTTGGCAGGGCCCAAGACTGAAGCTTTCTTT.

The chain combines TRBV9 with TRBJ2-3, with 7 positions matching TRBD2. Germline V gene lookup returns CDR1 SGDLS and CDR2 YYNGEE. The V segment lost 4 bases and the J segment 6 bases; nucleotides outside the gene matches: 14. The CDR3 extends over 16 amino acids. The CDR3 protein is CASSRRTGGSVDTQYF. The CDR3 region has the DNA TGTGCCAGCAGCAGGCGGACGGGCGGGAGTGTCGATACGCAGTATTTT.

This chain joins TRBV5-5 and TRBJ1-5; tentative D call: TRBD1 (6 bases). V lost 5 bases, J lost 7 bases, and 13 bases lay in between. Germline V CDR1 and CDR2: SGHKS, YYEKEE (reference sequence). This CDR3 is built from 13 residues. CDR3 DNA: TGTGCCAGCAGTGGTAAGGGGGAGCAGCCCCAGCATTTT. As protein: CASSGKGEQPQHF.

This clone was recorded a few times. The gene calls are TRBV5-1 and TRBJ1-3, with 7 bases fitting TRBD1. The length of the CDR3 is 16 residues. Germline V lookup: CDR1 SGHRS, CDR2 YFSETQ. Trimming cost V 1 base and J 2 bases; bases outside gene matches: 6. CDR3 in amino acids: CASSLQTGETGNTIYF. DNA of the CDR3: TGCGCCAGCAGCTTGCAAACAGGGGAGACTGGAAACACCATATATTTT. Supplemented by reference TRBV5-1 and TRBJ1-3, the full variable domain reads KAGVTQTPRYLIKTRGQQVTLSCSPISGHRSVSWYQQTPGQGLQFLFEYFSETQRNKGNFPGRFSGRQFSNSRSEMNVSTLELGDSALYLCASSLQTGETGNTIYFGEGSWLTVV.

This clone turned up a few times. This chain connects TRBV30 to TRBJ2-3; 10 bases line up with TRBD2. Germline CDR1 GTSNPN, CDR2 SVGIG (reference sequence). This CDR3 has 16 amino acids. J was trimmed by 4 bases and V by 2 bases; bases with no gene match: 9. In nucleotides, the CDR3 is TGTGCCTGGAGTATTCTCTCCGGGACTAGCGCAGATACGCAGTATTTT. Translating gives CAWSILSGTSADTQYF.

V usage is TRBV6-5 and J usage is TRBJ2-1, with a weak D call TRBD2 (6 bases). CDR3 length: 16 residues. Germline V lookup: CDR1 MNHEY, CDR2 SVGAGI. Trimming took 2 bases from V and 2 from J, leaving 13 bases between them. CDR3 nucleotides: TGTGCCAGCAGTTACGGCACACCGGGAGCCTACAATGAGCAGTTCTTC. It codes for CASSYGTPGAYNEQFF.

The chain is built from TRBV27 and TRBJ2-7, with 12 bases matching TRBD1. The trim removed 7 bases at V and 6 bases at J, leaving 7 bases unmatched. Germline assignment: CDR1 MNHEY and CDR2 SMNVEV (reference sequence). This CDR3 has 14 residues. CDR3 coding DNA: TGTGCCAGCATTCCGCCGGGACAGGGGGCCGAGCAGTACTTC. The encoded protein is CASIPPGQGAEQYF.